The present T cell receptor (beta chain) was sequenced within a study of T cells after yellow fever vaccination. Whole-study context: SMART-Seq v4 Ultra Low Input prepared the low-cell-number fractions. Study observations and caveats: Peaking on day 5 versus 15, the secondary response was faster but weaker. Among all clonotypes, a small share was observed in both CD4 and CD8 compartments. Reappearance after the booster was seen for most primary-vaccination clones, at more than 95% CD4 and less than 90% CD8.

This clonotype was counted only a few times. Antigen unknown. The CDR3 is made up of 14 amino acids. From germline, CDR1 is MNHEY and CDR2 SVGEGT. V was shortened by 2 bases and J by 0 bases, with 7 bases between the two germline ends. TCRdb fed the 5' RACE reads into MiXCR, producing one record per CDR3 protein. This sample has 150,000 to 200,000 distinct CDR3 sequences; approximately 9.7% occur once, and the top ten carry roughly a third. The sequencing here drew on CD8+ T cells sorted from PBMCs, taken 45 days after the yellow fever booster vaccination. V gene TRBV6-2 or TRBV6-3 combines with J gene TRBJ1-1; no firm D call. The receptor was isolated from a man aged 18 to 30 who received the YFV17D yellow fever vaccine. This CDR3 reads CASSYDGMNTEAFF. CDR3 DNA: TGTGCCAGCAGTTACGACGGAATGAACACTGAAGCTTTCTTT.